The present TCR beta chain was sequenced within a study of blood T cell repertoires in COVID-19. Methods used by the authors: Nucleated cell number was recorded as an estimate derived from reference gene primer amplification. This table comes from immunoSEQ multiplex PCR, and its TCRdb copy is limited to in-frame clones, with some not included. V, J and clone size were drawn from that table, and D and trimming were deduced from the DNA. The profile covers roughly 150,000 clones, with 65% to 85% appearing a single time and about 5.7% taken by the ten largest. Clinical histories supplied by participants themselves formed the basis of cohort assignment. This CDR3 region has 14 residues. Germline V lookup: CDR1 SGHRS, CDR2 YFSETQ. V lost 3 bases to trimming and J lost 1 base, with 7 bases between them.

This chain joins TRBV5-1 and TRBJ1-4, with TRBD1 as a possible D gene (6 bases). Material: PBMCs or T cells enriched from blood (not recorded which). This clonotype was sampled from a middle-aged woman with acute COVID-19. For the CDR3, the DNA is TGCGCCAGCAGCTCGGACAGAACTAATGAAAAACTGTTTTTT. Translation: CASSSDRTNEKLFF.